Listed below are T cell receptor beta chains from one sample, sequenced in a study of T cell responses to AZD1222 COVID-19 vaccine. Here immunoSEQ multiplex PCR was the method, and the copy in TCRdb shows in-frame clones only, minus some. The sample has around 150,000 clones, approximately 92% seen once. The source was peripheral blood, collected 28 days after the second AZD1222 dose. Every receptor here comes from an adult who received the AZD1222 COVID-19 vaccine. The CDR3 runs from the conserved cysteine through the conserved F or W. A D gene is named only where the DNA matches it firmly. Only some rows state a clone size, as once, few, many or a class for expanded clones.

>TRBJ2-1|TRBD2|.|TRBV7-2
CASSLAGGSPNEQFF
TGTGCCAGCAGCTTAGCGGGCGGGAGTCCCAATGAGCAGTTCTTC
>TRBJ2-3|TRBD1|.|TRBV27
CASSLEGQGPPTQYF
TGTGCCAGCAGTTTAGAAGGACAGGGACCTCCTACGCAGTATTTT
>TRBJ2-2|TRBD2|.|TRBV27
CASSLLPGTSGSLGTGELFF
TGTGCCAGCAGTCTCTTACCCGGGACTAGCGGGAGTTTAGGCACCGGGGAGCTGTTTTTT
>TRBJ2-1|TRBD1|.|TRBV7-9
CASSSGTVNYNEQFF
TGTGCCAGCAGCTCCGGGACAGTCAACTACAATGAGCAGTTCTTC
>TRBJ2-1|TRBD2|.|TRBV5-1
CASSLASASGRGSYNEQFF
TGCGCCAGCAGCTTGGCCTCGGCTAGCGGGAGAGGGTCCTACAATGAGCAGTTCTTC
>TRBJ2-1|.|once|TRBV5-1
CASSLAGLSNEQFF
TGCGCCAGCAGCTTGGCCGGACTTAGCAATGAGCAGTTCTTC
>TRBJ2-1|TRBD2|once|TRBV5-4
CASSFTSGDYNEQFF
TGTGCCAGCAGCTTCACTAGCGGCGACTACAATGAGCAGTTCTTC
>TRBJ2-7|.|.|TRBV2
CASSVWGRESEGAEQYF
TGTGCCAGCAGTGTATGGGGCAGGGAGAGCGAGGGTGCCGAGCAGTACTTC
>TRBJ2-7|.|once|TRBV7-8
CASSPILDRRTYEQYF
TGTGCCAGCAGCCCAATATTAGACAGGAGAACCTACGAGCAGTACTTC
>TRBJ1-3|.|once|TRBV7-9
CASSLVRGAAGNTIYF
TGTGCCAGCAGCTTAGTGAGGGGGGCCGCTGGAAACACCATATATTTT